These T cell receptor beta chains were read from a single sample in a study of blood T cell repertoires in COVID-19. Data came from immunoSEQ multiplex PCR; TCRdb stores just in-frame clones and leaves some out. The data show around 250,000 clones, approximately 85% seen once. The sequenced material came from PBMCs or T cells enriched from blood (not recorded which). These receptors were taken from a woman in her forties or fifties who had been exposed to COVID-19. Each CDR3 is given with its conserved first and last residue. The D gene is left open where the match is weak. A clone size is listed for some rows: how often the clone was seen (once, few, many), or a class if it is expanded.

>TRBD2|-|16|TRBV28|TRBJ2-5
TGTGCCAGCAGTGGACGGACTAGCGGGTACCAAGAGACCCAGTACTTC
CASSGRTSGYQETQYF
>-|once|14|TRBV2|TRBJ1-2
TGTGCCAGCAGTGACCGGACAGCTAACTATGGCTACACCTTC
CASSDRTANYGYTF
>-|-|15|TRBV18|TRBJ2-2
TGTGCCAGCTCACCGCGACAGGTTAACACCGGGGAGCTGTTTTTT
CASSPRQVNTGELFF
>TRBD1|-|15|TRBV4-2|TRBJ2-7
TGTGCCAGCAGCCACGGGACAGGGGGTATCTACGAGCAGTACTTC
CASSHGTGGIYEQYF
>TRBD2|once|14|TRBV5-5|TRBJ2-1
TGTGCCAGCATCGTTAGCGGGGGGTACAATGAGCAGTTCTTC
CASIVSGGYNEQFF
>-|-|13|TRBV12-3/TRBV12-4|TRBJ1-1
TGTGCCAGCAGCTCAGGGTCGGCCACTGAAGCTTTCTTT
CASSSGSATEAFF
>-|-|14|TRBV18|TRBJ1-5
TGTGCCAGCTCACCACAGCTTGGAGAAGAGCCCCAGCATTTT
CASSPQLGEEPQHF
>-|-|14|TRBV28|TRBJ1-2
TGTGCCAGCAACGTAGGGGGAAATCTCTATGGCTACACCTTC
CASNVGGNLYGYTF
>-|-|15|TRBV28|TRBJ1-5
TGTGCCAGCAGTTTGGGCGGGACCCTAAATCAGCCCCAGCATTTT
CASSLGGTLNQPQHF
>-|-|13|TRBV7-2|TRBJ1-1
TGTGCCAGCAGCAACACCCATGGAAGGGGAGCTTTCTTT
CASSNTHGRGAFF
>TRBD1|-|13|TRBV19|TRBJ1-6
TGTGCCAGTAGTCAGGGGGCGAATTCACCCCTCCACTTT
CASSQGANSPLHF
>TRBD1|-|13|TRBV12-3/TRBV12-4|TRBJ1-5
TGTGCCAGCAGGACAGGGGGAGCTCAGCCCCAGCATTTT
CASRTGGAQPQHF
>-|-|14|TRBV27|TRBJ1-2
TGTGCCAGCAGTGCCGAGGGGGGGAGAGGTGGCTACACCTTC
CASSAEGGRGGYTF
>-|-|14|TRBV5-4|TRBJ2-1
TGTGCCAGCAGCCCAGGAAGAGGGAACAATGAGCAGTTCTTC
CASSPGRGNNEQFF
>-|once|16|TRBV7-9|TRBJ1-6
TGTGCCAGCAGTCTCCAACCGAGCTCCTATAATTCACCCCTCCACTTT
CASSLQPSSYNSPLHF
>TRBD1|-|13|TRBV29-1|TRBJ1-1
TGCAGCGTTCCGACAGGGCCCAACACTGAAGCTTTCTTT
CSVPTGPNTEAFF
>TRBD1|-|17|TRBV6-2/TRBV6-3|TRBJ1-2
TGTGCCAGCAGTTATTACGGGCGTCGGGGACAGGCTCCTGGCTACACCTTC
CASSYYGRRGQAPGYTF
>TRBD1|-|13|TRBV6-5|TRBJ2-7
TGTGCCAGCAGCCGGGGACAGGGGTACGAGCAGTACTTC
CASSRGQGYEQYF
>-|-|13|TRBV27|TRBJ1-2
TGTGCCAGCAGTTTCGGACAGAGCTATGGCTACACCTTC
CASSFGQSYGYTF
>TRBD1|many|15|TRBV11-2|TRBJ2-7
TGTGCCAGCAGCTTAGTAGGGGGCGCTTCACACGAGCAGTACTTC
CASSLVGGASHEQYF
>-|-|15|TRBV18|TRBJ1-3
TGTGCCAGCTCACCGCGGGGCGGCACTGGAAACACCATATATTTT
CASSPRGGTGNTIYF
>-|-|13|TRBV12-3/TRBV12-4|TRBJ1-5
TGTGCCAGCAGTCCTAACAGCTATCAGCCCCAGCATTTT
CASSPNSYQPQHF
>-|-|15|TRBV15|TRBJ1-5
TGTGCCACCAGCTTTTCCTTATCCGTAAATCAGCCCCAGCATTTT
CATSFSLSVNQPQHF
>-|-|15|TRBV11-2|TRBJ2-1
TGTGCCAGCAGCTTAAGGGGAAACTCCTACAATGAGCAGTTCTTC
CASSLRGNSYNEQFF
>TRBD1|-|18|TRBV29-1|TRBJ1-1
TGCAGCGTTGAATACGCACCGGGACAGGGGGCGAGTAGCACTGAAGCTTTCTTT
CSVEYAPGQGASSTEAFF
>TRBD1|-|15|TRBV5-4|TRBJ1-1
TGTGCCAGCAGCTCCGAGACAGGGGGATCCACTGAAGCTTTCTTT
CASSSETGGSTEAFF
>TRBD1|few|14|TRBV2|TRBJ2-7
TGTGCCAGCAGCTTTGAGACAGGGTCCTACGAGCAGTACTTC
CASSFETGSYEQYF
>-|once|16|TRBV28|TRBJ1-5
TGTGCCAGCAGTTTTCGTGCGGGGCGTAGCAATCAGCCCCAGCATTTT
CASSFRAGRSNQPQHF
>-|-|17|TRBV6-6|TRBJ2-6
TGTGCCAGCAGTCGGGTCCAGGGGTTTTCTGGGGCCAACGTCCTGACTTTC
CASSRVQGFSGANVLTF
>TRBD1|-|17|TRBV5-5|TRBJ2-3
TGTGCCAGCAGCTTGGTAGCGCCGGGACAGGGTTCGGATACGCAGTATTTT
CASSLVAPGQGSDTQYF
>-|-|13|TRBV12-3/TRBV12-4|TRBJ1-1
TGTGCCAGCAGCCCTGGGGGGGGCACTGAAGCTTTCTTT
CASSPGGGTEAFF
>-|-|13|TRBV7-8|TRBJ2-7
TGTGCCAGCAGCTTTGGTCTATCCTACGAGCAGTACTTC
CASSFGLSYEQYF
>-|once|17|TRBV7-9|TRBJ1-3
TGTGCCAGCAGCTTGATTACAGGGATAAGCTCTGGAAACACCATATATTTT
CASSLITGISSGNTIYF
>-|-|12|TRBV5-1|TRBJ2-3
TGCGCCAGCAGCTTCGGCACAGATACGCAGTATTTT
CASSFGTDTQYF
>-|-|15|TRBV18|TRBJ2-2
TGTGCCAGCTCACCATGGCGGTTCGAAACCGGGGAGCTGTTTTTT
CASSPWRFETGELFF
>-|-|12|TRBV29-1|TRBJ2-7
TGCAGCGTGGCCAGCGACTCCTACGAGCAGTACTTC
CSVASDSYEQYF
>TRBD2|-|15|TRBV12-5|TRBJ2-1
TGTGCTAGTGGACCCGCGGGGGGGCGGTACAATGAGCAGTTCTTC
CASGPAGGRYNEQFF
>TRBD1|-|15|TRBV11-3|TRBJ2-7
TGTGCCAGCAGCCAGGGGGACGGATCATCCTACGAGCAGTACTTC
CASSQGDGSSYEQYF
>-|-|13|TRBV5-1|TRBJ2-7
TGCGCCAGCAGCTTGGAGGACAGTTACGAGCAGTACTTC
CASSLEDSYEQYF
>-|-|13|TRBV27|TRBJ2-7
TGTGCCAGCAGTCCGGGGTTAACCTACGAGCAGTACTTC
CASSPGLTYEQYF
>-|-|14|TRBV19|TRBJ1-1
TGTGCCAGTAGTATAGGCAGGTTGAACACTGAAGCTTTCTTT
CASSIGRLNTEAFF
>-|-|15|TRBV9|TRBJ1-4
TGTGCCAGCAGCGTAGATAGAGGGATGGGTGAAAAACTGTTTTTT
CASSVDRGMGEKLFF
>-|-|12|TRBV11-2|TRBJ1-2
TGTGCCAGCAGCAAGGGGTCGGGTGGCTACACCTTC
CASSKGSGGYTF
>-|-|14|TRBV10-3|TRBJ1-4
TGTGCCATCAGTGAGTCCGGGGGTAATGAAAAACTGTTTTTT
CAISESGGNEKLFF
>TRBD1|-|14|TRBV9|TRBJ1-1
TGTGCCAGCAGCGCGGAGGGGGCGGACACTGAAGCTTTCTTT
CASSAEGADTEAFF
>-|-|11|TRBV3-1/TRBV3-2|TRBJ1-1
TGTGCCAGCAGCCTCCAGGGGACAGCTTTCTTT
CASSLQGTAFF
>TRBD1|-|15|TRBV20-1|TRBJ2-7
TGCAGTGCTAGTGGGCCGGACAGGCCAACCTACGAGCAGTACTTC
CSASGPDRPTYEQYF
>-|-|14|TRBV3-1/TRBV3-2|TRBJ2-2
TGTGCCAGCAGCCAAGACCGGGAGATCGGGGAGCTGTTTTTT
CASSQDREIGELFF